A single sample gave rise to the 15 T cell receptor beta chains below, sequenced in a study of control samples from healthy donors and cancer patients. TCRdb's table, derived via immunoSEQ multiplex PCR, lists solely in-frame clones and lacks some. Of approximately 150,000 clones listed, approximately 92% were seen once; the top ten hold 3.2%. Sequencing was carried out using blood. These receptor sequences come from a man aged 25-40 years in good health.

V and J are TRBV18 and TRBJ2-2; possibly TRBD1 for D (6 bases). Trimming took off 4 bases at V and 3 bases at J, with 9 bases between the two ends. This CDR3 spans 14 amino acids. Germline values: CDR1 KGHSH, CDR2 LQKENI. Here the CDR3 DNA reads TGTGCCAGCTCACTTACAGGGTACACCGGGGAGCTGTTTTTT. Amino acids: CASSLTGYTGELFF.

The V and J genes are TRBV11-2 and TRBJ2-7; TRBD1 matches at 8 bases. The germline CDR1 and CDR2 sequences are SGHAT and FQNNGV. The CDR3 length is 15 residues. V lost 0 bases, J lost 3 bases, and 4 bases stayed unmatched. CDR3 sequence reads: CASSLEDREVYEQYF. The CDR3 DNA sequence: TGTGCCAGCAGCTTAGAGGACAGGGAGGTCTACGAGCAGTACTTC.

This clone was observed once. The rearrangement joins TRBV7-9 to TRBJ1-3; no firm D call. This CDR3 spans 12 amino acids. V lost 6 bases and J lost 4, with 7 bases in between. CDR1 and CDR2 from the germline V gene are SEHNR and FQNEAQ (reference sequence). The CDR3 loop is CASRPGGNTIYF. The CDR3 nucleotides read TGTGCCAGCAGGCCGGGAGGAAACACCATATATTTT.

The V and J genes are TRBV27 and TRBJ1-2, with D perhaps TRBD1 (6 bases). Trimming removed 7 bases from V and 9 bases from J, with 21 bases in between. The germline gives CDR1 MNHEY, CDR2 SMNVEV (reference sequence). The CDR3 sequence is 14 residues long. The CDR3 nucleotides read TGTGCCAGCACAAGGACAGCTTATGATGTAAGCTACACCTTC. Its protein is CASTRTAYDVSYTF.

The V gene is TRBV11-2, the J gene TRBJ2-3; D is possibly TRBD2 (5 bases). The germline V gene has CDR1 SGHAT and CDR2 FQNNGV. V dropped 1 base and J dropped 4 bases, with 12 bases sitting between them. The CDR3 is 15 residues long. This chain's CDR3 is CASSLVGERADTQYF. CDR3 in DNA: TGTGCCAGCAGCTTAGTCGGGGAGAGGGCAGATACGCAGTATTTT.

The CDR3 DNA reads as TGTGCCAGCAGCTTCGACAGGGTCGGAGCTTTCTTT. This translates into CASSFDRVGAFF. V is TRBV7-9 and J is TRBJ1-1, with 7 bases that match TRBD1. Germline assignment: CDR1 SEHNR and CDR2 FQNEAQ (reference sequence). This CDR3 has 12 residues. J was trimmed by 10 bases and V by 3 bases; bases with no gene match: 5.

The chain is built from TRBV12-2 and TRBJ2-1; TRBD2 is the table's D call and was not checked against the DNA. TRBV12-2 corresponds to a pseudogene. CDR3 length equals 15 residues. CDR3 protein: CASRSGLAVYNEQFF. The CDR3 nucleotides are TGTGCAAGTCGCTCCGGACTAGCGGTCTACAATGAGCAGTTCTTC.

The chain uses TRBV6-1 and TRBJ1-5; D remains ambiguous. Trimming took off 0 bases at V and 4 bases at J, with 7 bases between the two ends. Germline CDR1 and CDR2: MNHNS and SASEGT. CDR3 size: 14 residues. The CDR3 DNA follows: TGTGCCAGCAGTGAAGCTGACGGGAATCAGCCCCAGCATTTT. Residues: CASSEADGNQPQHF.

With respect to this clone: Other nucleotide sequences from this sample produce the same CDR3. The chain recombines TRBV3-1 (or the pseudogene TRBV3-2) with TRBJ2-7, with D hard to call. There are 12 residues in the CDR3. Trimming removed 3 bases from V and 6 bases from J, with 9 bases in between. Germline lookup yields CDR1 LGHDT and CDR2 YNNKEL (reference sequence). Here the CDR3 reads CASSQGGREQYF. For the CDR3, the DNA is TGTGCCAGCAGCCAGGGTGGGCGCGAGCAGTACTTC.

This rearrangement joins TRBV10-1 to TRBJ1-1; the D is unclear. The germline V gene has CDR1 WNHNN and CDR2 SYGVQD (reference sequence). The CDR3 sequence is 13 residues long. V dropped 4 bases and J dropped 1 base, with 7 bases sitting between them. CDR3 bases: TGCGCCAGCAGTGTTAGTAGGAACACTGAAGCTTTCTTT. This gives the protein CASSVSRNTEAFF.

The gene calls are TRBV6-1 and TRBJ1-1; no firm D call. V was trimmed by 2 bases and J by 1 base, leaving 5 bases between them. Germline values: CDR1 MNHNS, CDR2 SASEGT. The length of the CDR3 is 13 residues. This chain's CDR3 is CASSEQPNTEAFF. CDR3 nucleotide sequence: TGTGCCAGCAGTGAACAGCCGAACACTGAAGCTTTCTTT.

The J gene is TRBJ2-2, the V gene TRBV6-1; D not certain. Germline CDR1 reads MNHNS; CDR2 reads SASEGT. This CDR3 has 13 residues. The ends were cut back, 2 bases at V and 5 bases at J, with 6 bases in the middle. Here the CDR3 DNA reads TGTGCCAGCAGTGAAATGATGACCGGGGAGCTGTTTTTT. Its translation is CASSEMMTGELFF.

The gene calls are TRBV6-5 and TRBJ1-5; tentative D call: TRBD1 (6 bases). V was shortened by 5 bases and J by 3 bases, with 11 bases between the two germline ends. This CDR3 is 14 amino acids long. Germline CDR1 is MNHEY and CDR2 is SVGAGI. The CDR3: CASSQQGDNQPQHF. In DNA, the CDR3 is TGTGCCAGCAGTCAACAGGGAGACAATCAGCCCCAGCATTTT.

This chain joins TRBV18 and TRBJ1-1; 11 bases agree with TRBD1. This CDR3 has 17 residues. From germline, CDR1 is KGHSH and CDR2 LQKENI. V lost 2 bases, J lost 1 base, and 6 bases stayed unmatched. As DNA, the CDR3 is TGTGCCAGCTCACCATATAGGACAGGGGGCAAGAACACTGAAGCTTTCTTT. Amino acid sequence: CASSPYRTGGKNTEAFF.

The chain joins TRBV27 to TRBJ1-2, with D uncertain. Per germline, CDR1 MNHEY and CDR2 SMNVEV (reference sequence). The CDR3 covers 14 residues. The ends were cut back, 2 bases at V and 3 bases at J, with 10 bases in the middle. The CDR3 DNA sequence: TGTGCCAGCAGTTTAATGGGCAGTCACTATGGCTACACCTTC. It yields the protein CASSLMGSHYGYTF.